Described below is a single T cell receptor (beta chain) sequence and its context. Its target is unknown. Cultured CD4+ T cells had their DNA profiled by the Oncomine TCR Beta short-read assay. TCRdb fed the PCR reads into MiXCR, producing one record per CDR3 protein. The data hold 20,000 to 25,000 distinct CDR3 sequences, with about 39% observed a single time. The treatment here: approximately 9-day PBMC culture with coronavirus spike peptide pools or control peptides (ViraFEST assay). ViraFEST enlarged antigen-specific T cell populations with peptide pools and afterwards sequenced TCRs. This entry is derived from a study of vaccination and CD4 T cells after COVID-19. Across the whole study: At a median approximately 100 days (range 35 to 161) after diagnosis, post-COVID samples were drawn.

This CDR3 has 12 residues. V lost 5 bases and J 4 bases, leaving 8 bases between the germline ends. CDR1 SGHTA and CDR2 FQGNSA come from the germline V gene. The material sequenced was CD4+ T cells from blood, cultured in vitro, taken before SARS-CoV-2 vaccination. The chain links TRBV7-2 to TRBJ2-5; the D gene could be TRBD1 or TRBD2 (5 bases each). This sequence originates from a human donor who had recovered from COVID-19. The CDR3 spells CASSLGVETQYF. CDR3 sequence (DNA): TGTGCCAGCAGCCTGGGGGTAGAGACCCAGTACTTC.